A single sample is the source of the 27 T cell receptor beta chains below, sequenced in a study of vaccination and CD4 T cells after COVID-19. Indicated treatment: approximately 10-day PBMC culture with coronavirus spike peptide pools or control peptides (ViraFEST assay). Which antigens these TCRs recognize remains unknown. Sequence data for DNA of cultured CD4+ T cells were generated by the Oncomine TCR Beta short-read assay. TCRdb reanalysed the PCR reads using MiXCR and keeps one entry per CDR3 protein. The sample includes about 18,000 distinct CDR3 sequences, around 59% of them seen just once. Sequencing input: CD4+ T cells from blood, cultured in vitro. The receptors originated from a human donor who had recovered from COVID-19.

CDR3 protein: CASSLQEGGTEAFF. Written as DNA, the CDR3 is TGTGCCAGCAGCCTACAGGAGGGAGGCACTGAAGCTTTCTTT. The V call is TRBV6-1, the J call TRBJ1-1, with D possibly matching TRBD1 (5 bases). Deletions cut 6 bases from V and 4 bases from J, with 15 bases between. The CDR3 contains 14 residues. Germline V CDR1 and CDR2: MNHNS, SASEGT.

This clonotype was observed once. The chain uses TRBV6-5 and TRBJ1-2, with unresolved D. Between the trimmed V and J ends, which lost 1 base and 4 bases, there was a span of 13 bases. The CDR3 covers 15 residues. CDR1 and CDR2 from the germline V gene are MNHEY and SVGAGI. The CDR3 coding sequence is TGTGCCAGCAGTTACTTCGGCAGCCTAAGCTATGGCTACACCTTC. This gives the protein CASSYFGSLSYGYTF.

The CDR3 loop reads CSARGRLAGAYEQYF. Written as DNA, the CDR3 is TGCAGTGCTAGAGGTAGACTAGCGGGAGCTTACGAGCAGTACTTC. The rearrangement uses TRBV20-1 and TRBJ2-7; 12 bases align to TRBD2. The CDR3 is made up of 15 amino acids. The J segment lost 4 bases and the V segment lost 1 base, leaving 5 bases of the junction unmatched. In germline, CDR1 is DFQATT, CDR2 SNEGSKA (reference sequence).

The chain links TRBV20-1 to TRBJ2-1; 10 bases match TRBD2. The CDR3 length is 15 residues. The trim removed 5 bases at V and 0 bases at J, leaving 4 bases unmatched. The germline gives CDR1 DFQATT, CDR2 SNEGSKA (reference sequence). The CDR3 DNA reads TGCAGTGCTCCATCTAGCGGGAGCTCCTACAATGAGCAGTTCTTC. Protein sequence: CSAPSSGSSYNEQFF.

This clonotype was recorded once. This chain connects TRBV6-1 to TRBJ1-1; D unresolved. CDR1 MNHNS and CDR2 SASEGT come from the germline V gene. V lost 4 bases and J lost 1, with 10 bases in between. This CDR3 is built from 14 residues. CDR3 region: CASSVEGGNTEAFF. The CDR3, as DNA: TGTGCCAGCAGTGTCGAGGGAGGGAACACTGAAGCTTTCTTT.

The J gene is TRBJ1-5, the V gene TRBV2; no definite D call. V was clipped by 4 bases and J by 1 base, with 8 bases between them. Germline loops: CDR1 SNHLY, CDR2 FYNNEI. The CDR3 length is 14 residues. The CDR3 region has the DNA TGTGCCAGCAGTGTGGAGGGAAGCAATCAGCCCCAGCATTTT. This translates into CASSVEGSNQPQHF.

A few counts support this clonotype. The gene calls are TRBV7-9 and TRBJ2-5; 7 bases are shared with TRBD2. Trimming removed 4 bases from V and 6 bases from J; junction bases left unmatched: 5. The CDR3 contains 13 residues. Per the germline V gene, CDR1 is SEHNR and CDR2 is FQNEAQ (reference sequence). The CDR3 DNA follows: TGTGCCAGCAGCTCCAGCGGGGACCAGACCCAGTACTTC. It is translated as CASSSSGDQTQYF. Full variable domain (missing parts from reference TRBV7-9 and TRBJ2-5): DTGVSQNPRHKITKRGQNVTFRCDPISEHNRLYWYRQTLGQGPEFLTYFQNEAQLEKSRLLSDRFSAERPKGSFSTLEIQRTEQGDSAMYLCASSSSGDQTQYFGPGTRLLVL.

There are a few counts of this clonotype. V gene TRBV12-5 combines with J gene TRBJ1-1; no firm D call. The CDR3 is made up of 13 amino acids. V lost 5 bases and J 0 bases, leaving 7 bases between the germline ends. CDR1 LGHNT and CDR2 FRNRAP come from the germline V gene. The DNA for the CDR3 is TGTGCTAGTGGTCCCCTGGTGAACACTGAAGCTTTCTTT. Translated, it gives CASGPLVNTEAFF.

This rearrangement joins TRBV2 to TRBJ2-5; D not resolved. This CDR3 region has 13 residues. Germline-derived CDR1 and CDR2 are SNHLY and FYNNEI. Trimming took off 8 bases at V and 5 bases at J, with 15 bases between the two ends. CDR3 nucleotides: TGTGCCAGCGGAAAGTTCGGTGGGGAGACCCAGTACTTC. Translated, it gives CASGKFGGETQYF.

The J gene is TRBJ2-3, the V gene TRBV19; 8 bases line up with TRBD2. V dropped 4 bases and J dropped 4; count of bases not matched to a gene: 4. Germline values: CDR1 LNHDA, CDR2 SQIVND (reference sequence). The CDR3 is 14 residues long. The CDR3 loop reads CASSTLAGSDTQYF. Written as DNA, the CDR3 is TGTGCCAGTAGTACGCTAGCGGGTTCAGATACGCAGTATTTT.

This clonotype has a handful of counts. The chain has TRBV6-2 or TRBV6-3 and TRBJ2-1; maybe TRBD1 (6 bases). Germline V gene sequence: CDR1 MNHEY, CDR2 SVGEGT. Trimming stripped 5 bases from V and 2 bases from J, with 10 bases between. The CDR3 loop spans 14 amino acids. In nucleotides, the CDR3 is TGTGCCAGCAGTCAGACAGGCGCCTACAATGAGCAGTTCTTC. Translating it yields CASSQTGAYNEQFF.

This clonotype was observed a few times. This sequence joins TRBV7-8 and TRBJ2-3; 10 bases are a match to TRBD1. The CDR3 is made up of 15 amino acids. CDR1 is SGHVS, CDR2 FQNEAQ, per germline. The V segment lost 3 bases and the J segment 6 bases; nucleotides outside the gene matches: 6. The CDR3 here is CASSFRDRGGDTQYF. The CDR3 DNA is TGTGCCAGCAGCTTCCGGGACAGGGGAGGGGATACGCAGTATTTT. Supplemented by reference TRBV7-8 and TRBJ2-3, the full variable domain reads GAGVSQSPRYKVAKRGQDVALRCDPISGHVSLFWYQQALGQGPEFLTYFQNEAQLDKSGLPSDRFFAERPEGSVSTLKIQRTQQEDSAVYLCASSFRDRGGDTQYFGPGTRLTVL.

The chain carries TRBV7-8 and TRBJ1-6, with 7 bases that match TRBD1. V lost 6 bases to trimming and J lost 10 bases; unmatched junction nucleotides: 9. Germline V lookup: CDR1 SGHVS, CDR2 FQNEAQ. This CDR3 region has 14 residues. CDR3 in DNA: TGTGCCAGCAGGACTGACAGGGATCACTCACCCCTCCACTTT. Encoded protein: CASRTDRDHSPLHF.

This clonotype was found a few times. The chain carries TRBV30 and TRBJ2-3, with a weak D call TRBD2 (5 bases). This CDR3 comprises 15 residues. The V gene lost 3 bases and the J gene lost 2 bases, with 15 bases spanning the gap. Germline loops: CDR1 GTSNPN, CDR2 SVGIG (reference sequence). CDR3 in DNA: TGTGCCTGGAGGGGTTCCATGAGGGTCACAGATACGCAGTATTTT. It translates to CAWRGSMRVTDTQYF.

The chain combines TRBV27 with TRBJ2-7; D ambiguous. Trimming removed 3 bases at V and 0 bases at J, with 12 bases between. Germline V lookup: CDR1 MNHEY, CDR2 SMNVEV (reference sequence). The CDR3 length is 15 residues. The CDR3 DNA reads TGTGCCAGCAGTTTGGGTCGGGTGAGCTCCTACGAGCAGTACTTC. This sequence encodes CASSLGRVSSYEQYF.

In its sample, this clonotype was seen a few times. The chain employs TRBV6-2 or TRBV6-3 and TRBJ1-2; TRBD1 is a possible D gene (5 bases). Between the trimmed V and J ends, which lost 2 bases and 0 bases, there was a span of 10 bases. CDR1 is MNHEY, CDR2 SVGEGT, per germline. The CDR3 sequence is 15 residues long. CDR3 region: CASSYPGAANYGYTF. CDR3 in DNA: TGTGCCAGCAGTTACCCCGGGGCGGCTAACTATGGCTACACCTTC.

J is TRBJ2-2 and V is TRBV7-2; possible D gene TRBD2, 6 bases. The germline V gene encodes CDR1 SGHTA and CDR2 FQGNSA. The V gene lost 3 bases and the J gene lost 1 base, with 6 bases spanning the gap. The CDR3 runs to 14 residues. The CDR3: CASSFGGNTGELFF. Written as DNA, the CDR3 is TGTGCCAGCAGCTTCGGGGGGAACACCGGGGAGCTGTTTTTT. The variable domain in full, with the rest retrieved from reference TRBV7-2 and TRBJ2-2, is GAGVSQSPSNKVTEKGKDVELRCDPISGHTALYWYRQSLGQGLEFLIYFQGNSAPDKSGLPSDRFSAERTGGSVSTLTIQRTQQEDSAVYLCASSFGGNTGELFFGEGSRLTVL.

This clonotype was counted a few times. The J gene is TRBJ2-7, the V gene TRBV7-6; D is ambiguous. Trimming removed 2 bases at V and 4 bases at J, with 15 bases between. CDR1 SGHVS and CDR2 FNYEAQ come from the germline V gene. This CDR3 is 15 amino acids long. In DNA form, the CDR3 reads TGTGCCAGCAGCTTAAACTTGGGCTCGCAATACGAGCAGTACTTC. This codes for CASSLNLGSQYEQYF.

This clonotype was counted a single time. The chain is built from TRBV6-5 and TRBJ2-2; D may be TRBD2 (6 bases). Trimming pared 4 bases from V and 1 base from J, leaving 7 bases between. The CDR3 runs 14 residues. Germline CDR1 is MNHEY and CDR2 is SVGAGI. This CDR3 is CASSLGGNTGELFF. CDR3 DNA sequence: TGTGCCAGCAGTTTGGGGGGGAACACCGGGGAGCTGTTTTTT.

The V and J genes are TRBV6-1 and TRBJ1-2; 8 bases are a match to TRBD1. The CDR3 is 14 amino acids. Germline V gene sequence: CDR1 MNHNS, CDR2 SASEGT. V gave up 6 bases and J gave up 5 bases; unmatched junction bases: 8. DNA for the CDR3: TGTGCCAGCAGAAAAGACAGGGGAAGGTATGGCTACACCTTC. Translated: CASRKDRGRYGYTF.

V usage is TRBV2 and J usage is TRBJ2-7; 10 positions match TRBD2. The ends lost 1 base at V and 4 bases at J; junction bases unmatched: 7. The CDR3 sequence is 16 residues long. Germline V gene lookup returns CDR1 SNHLY and CDR2 FYNNEI. The CDR3 region is CASSEVRLAGEYEQYF. CDR3 DNA sequence: TGTGCCAGCAGTGAAGTTCGGCTAGCGGGAGAGTACGAGCAGTACTTC.

The chain recombines TRBV11-3 with TRBJ2-3; D is perhaps TRBD1 or TRBD2 (5 bases each). CDR1 is SGHNT and CDR2 is YENEEA in the germline V gene. V was pared by 5 bases and J by 0 bases, with 18 bases between. CDR3 length equals 17 residues. This CDR3 is CASSPEGQETSTDTQYF. In DNA, the CDR3 is TGTGCCAGCAGCCCCGAGGGGCAGGAGACCAGCACAGATACGCAGTATTTT.

J is TRBJ2-2 and V is TRBV20-1, with D unclear. In germline, CDR1 is DFQATT, CDR2 SNEGSKA (reference sequence). The V end lost 2 bases, the J end lost 2 bases, and 3 bases lay between the germline ends. The CDR3 covers 12 residues. This CDR3 reads CSARRNTGELFF. CDR3 DNA sequence: TGCAGTGCTAGACGCAACACCGGGGAGCTGTTTTTT.

The table lists this clonotype with a few counts. The rearrangement uses TRBV6-1 and TRBJ2-2, with 11 bases aligning to TRBD1. V lost 6 bases and J lost 5; bases outside the gene matches: 8. The CDR3 sequence is 16 residues long. Germline CDR1 MNHNS, CDR2 SASEGT. CDR3: CASRAAGQGVTGELFF. CDR3 DNA: TGTGCCAGCAGGGCCGCGGGACAGGGGGTAACCGGGGAGCTGTTTTTT.

The chain has TRBV12-3 or TRBV12-4 and TRBJ2-5; D is uncertain. V was pared by 4 bases and J by 4 bases, with 7 bases between. This CDR3 has 12 residues. CDR3 in DNA: TGTGCCAGCAGTTCAACGGGAGAGACCCAGTACTTC. Protein: CASSSTGETQYF.

The J gene is TRBJ2-7, the V gene TRBV6-1, with 7 bases identical to TRBD2. CDR1 and CDR2 (germline): MNHNS, SASEGT. V shed 4 bases, J shed 3 bases, and the junction held 18 bases outside the gene matches. The CDR3 loop spans 18 amino acids. The CDR3 reads CASSGPLREVSAFYEQYF. CDR3 in DNA: TGTGCCAGCAGTGGCCCTCTACGGGAGGTGTCGGCCTTCTACGAGCAGTACTTC.

The gene calls are TRBV15 and TRBJ1-5; tentative D call: TRBD1 (5 bases). V lost 8 bases and J 9 bases, leaving 20 bases between the germline ends. The CDR3 consists of 14 residues. CDR1 and CDR2 (germline): LNHNV, YYDKDF (reference sequence). The CDR3 bases are TGTGCCACCGGGACGTGGAGGGAACACGGGCCCCAGCATTTT. Amino acids: CATGTWREHGPQHF.